Below are 24 T cell receptor beta chains sequenced from a single sample in a study of T-cell memory formation after mild COVID-19. MiXCR was run by TCRdb on the 5' RACE reads, yielding one entry per CDR3 protein. This sample has 500,000 to 550,000 distinct CDR3 sequences; roughly 22% occur once, and the top ten carry approximately 12%. The sample was PBMCs or a T cell subset sorted from them (not recorded which). Receptors originate from an adult woman who had mild COVID-19 (a few samples of this study predate the infection). Cell type and time point are not known.

This clonotype was seen a handful of times. V usage is TRBV4-2 and J usage is TRBJ2-3; D is undetermined. V was pared by 1 base and J by 6 bases, with 8 bases between. The CDR3 covers 13 residues. Germline V gene data show CDR1 as LGHNA and CDR2 as YNFKEQ. This chain's CDR3 is CASSQAGGDTQYF. The CDR3 DNA is TGTGCCAGCAGCCAAGCGGGTGGCGATACGCAGTATTTT.

The chain combines TRBV7-8 with TRBJ2-5, with 9 bases identical to TRBD2. The germline CDR1 and CDR2 sequences are SGHVS and FQNEAQ. This CDR3 is built from 17 residues. J was trimmed by 4 bases and V by 3 bases; bases with no gene match: 12. This chain's CDR3 is CASSLGQGGGAVETQYF. CDR3 DNA sequence: TGTGCCAGCAGCTTGGGCCAAGGCGGGGGGGCCGTAGAGACCCAGTACTTC.

The chain combines TRBV12-3 or TRBV12-4 with TRBJ1-2; D might be TRBD1 (6 bases). The CDR3 length is 13 residues. The germline V and J ends were trimmed by 6 bases and 4 bases, with 12 bases remaining between them. In nucleotides, the CDR3 is TGTGCCAGCAGCCATACAGGGAGCTATGGCTACACCTTC. Translated, it gives CASSHTGSYGYTF.

The chain has TRBV3-1 and TRBJ2-5, with 7 bases matching TRBD2. Per germline, CDR1 LGHDT and CDR2 YNNKEL (reference sequence). V shed 0 bases, J shed 3 bases, and the junction held 7 bases outside the gene matches. CDR3 length equals 16 residues. CDR3 sequence reads: CASSQDSTSRKETQYF. CDR3 DNA: TGTGCCAGCAGCCAAGATTCGACTAGCAGGAAAGAGACCCAGTACTTC.

CDR3 region: CASSLGTSGPETQYF. CDR3 sequence (DNA): TGTGCCAGCAGTTTAGGGACTAGCGGGCCAGAGACCCAGTACTTC. The chain joins TRBV12-3 or TRBV12-4 to TRBJ2-5, with 11 bases lining up with TRBD2. The CDR3 length is 15 residues. With 1 base clipped from V and 4 bases from J, the junction kept 2 bases outside the gene matches.

This chain links TRBV5-4 with TRBJ2-1, with no clear D. Trimming shortened V by 1 base and J by 1 base, and 9 bases separated the two germline ends. The CDR3 loop spans 15 amino acids. Germline assignment: CDR1 SGHNT and CDR2 YYREEE (reference sequence). CDR3 sequence reads: CASSLSLLSYNEQFF. In DNA, the CDR3 is TGTGCCAGCAGCTTGTCGCTGTTGTCCTACAATGAGCAGTTCTTC.

The chain couples TRBV6-5 to TRBJ1-1; possibly TRBD1 for D (5 bases). The V and J ends lost 0 bases and 7 bases respectively, with 9 bases between them. Germline V CDR1 and CDR2: MNHEY, SVGAGI. This CDR3 contains 13 residues. This CDR3 is CASSYSRGREAFF. DNA for the CDR3: TGTGCCAGCAGTTACTCTCGGGGCCGTGAAGCTTTCTTT.

The chain couples TRBV12-3 or TRBV12-4 to TRBJ1-5; a weak D match, TRBD1 (5 bases). The CDR3 runs to 17 residues. V was pared by 4 bases and J by 0 bases, with 16 bases between. The CDR3 region is CASSSLGRQYSNQPQHF. In DNA form, the CDR3 reads TGTGCCAGCAGTTCCCTGGGACGGCAGTATAGCAATCAGCCCCAGCATTTT.

This clonotype was found many times. This chain connects TRBV6-6 to TRBJ2-7; TRBD1 is a possible D gene (5 bases). CDR1 is MNHNY and CDR2 is SVGAGI in the germline V gene (reference sequence). V dropped 0 bases and J dropped 1 base, with 10 bases sitting between them. This CDR3 is 15 amino acids long. For the CDR3, the DNA is TGTGCCAGCAGTTACTCGACAGCAGATTCCTACGAGCAGTACTTC. Translated, it gives CASSYSTADSYEQYF.

This clonotype was observed many times. The chain employs TRBV7-2 and TRBJ2-3; a possible D gene is TRBD2 (6 bases). CDR1 and CDR2 from the germline V gene are SGHTA and FQGNSA. V dropped 2 bases and J dropped 0 bases, with 12 bases sitting between them. The CDR3 consists of 16 residues. The CDR3 reads CASSLQSGTSTDTQYF. CDR3 nucleotide sequence: TGTGCCAGCAGCTTACAATCAGGGACTAGCACAGATACGCAGTATTTT.

The CDR3 DNA follows: TGTGCCAGCAGCTCCCGCATGGGCTCCAATGAGCAGTTCTTC. Its translation: CASSSRMGSNEQFF. The V and J genes are TRBV7-3 and TRBJ2-1; no clear D gene. With 4 bases removed from V and 6 bases from J, the gap between germline ends came to 13 bases. The CDR3 loop spans 14 amino acids. The V gene's germline CDR1 is SGHTA and CDR2 FQGTGA.

This clonotype appeared a few times. The rearrangement joins TRBV4-1 to TRBJ1-1; 8 bases match TRBD1. There are 18 residues in the CDR3. The germline V gene encodes CDR1 MGHRA and CDR2 YSYEKL. The J segment lost 1 base and the V segment lost 0 bases, leaving 10 bases of the junction unmatched. CDR3 amino acids: CASSQDWQGARGNTEAFF. The CDR3 region has the DNA TGCGCCAGCAGCCAAGATTGGCAGGGGGCGAGGGGGAACACTGAAGCTTTCTTT.

The chain couples TRBV5-4 to TRBJ2-7; possible D gene TRBD2, 6 bases. CDR1 and CDR2 (germline): SGHNT, YYREEE (reference sequence). V lost 6 bases and J 4 bases, leaving 14 bases between the germline ends. The length of the CDR3 is 13 residues. CDR3 in amino acids: CASKKRETYEQYF. CDR3 DNA sequence: TGTGCCAGCAAAAAACGGGAGACATACGAGCAGTACTTC.

The rearrangement uses TRBV12-3 or TRBV12-4 and TRBJ1-2; 7 positions match TRBD1. V was pared by 4 bases and J by 8 bases, with 7 bases of the junction left unmatched. This CDR3 contains 13 residues. The CDR3 sequence: CASSSSTGVGYTF. The DNA of the CDR3 is TGTGCCAGCAGTTCAAGTACAGGGGTCGGCTACACCTTC.

The chain employs TRBV7-6 and TRBJ2-7, with 9 bases matching TRBD2. Trimming removed 3 bases from V and 5 bases from J; junction bases left unmatched: 2. Looked up from germline, CDR1 is SGHVS and CDR2 is FNYEAQ. This CDR3 contains 13 residues. CDR3 region: CASSFGLANEQYF. For the CDR3, the DNA is TGTGCCAGCAGCTTCGGACTAGCGAACGAGCAGTACTTC.

This clonotype has a handful of counts. The V and J genes are TRBV2 and TRBJ2-4, with a tentative D call TRBD2 (5 bases). V lost 4 bases and J 0 bases, leaving 13 bases between the germline ends. Germline CDR1 and CDR2: SNHLY and FYNNEI. The CDR3 has 16 amino acids. The CDR3 DNA sequence: TGTGCCAGCAGTGCACCCATCGGGGTAGCCAAAAACATTCAGTACTTC. Encoded protein: CASSAPIGVAKNIQYF.

This clonotype was observed a handful of times. The genes are TRBV4-2 and TRBJ2-1; tentative D call: TRBD1 (6 bases). The CDR3 runs to 14 residues. Trimming shortened V by 4 bases and J by 9 bases, and 16 bases separated the two germline ends. CDR1 and CDR2 from the germline V gene are LGHNA and YNFKEQ. The CDR3 sequence is CASSLGAGNGEQFF. In DNA, the CDR3 is TGTGCCAGCAGCCTGGGGGCAGGGAATGGTGAGCAGTTCTTC.

This clonotype was counted ten times or more. The DNA for the CDR3 is TGTGCCAGCAGCCCGACAGGGAGGAGCTCCTACGAGCAGTACTTC. It codes for CASSPTGRSSYEQYF. V and J are TRBV5-5 and TRBJ2-7; D may be TRBD1 (7 bases). This CDR3 has 15 amino acids. Trimming left V 4 bases short and J 0 bases short, with 14 bases between. CDR1 and CDR2 from the germline V gene are SGHKS and YYEKEE (reference sequence).

This chain uses TRBV6-5 with TRBJ2-5; the D gene could be TRBD1 or TRBD2 (5 bases each). CDR3 length: 14 residues. Trimming pared 1 base from V and 5 bases from J, leaving 11 bases between. From germline, CDR1 is MNHEY and CDR2 SVGAGI. Here the CDR3 reads CASSYLGTEETQYF. In DNA form, the CDR3 reads TGTGCCAGCAGTTACTTGGGGACCGAGGAGACCCAGTACTTC.

This clonotype was recorded a few times. The chain recombines TRBV5-1 with TRBJ1-1, with D perhaps TRBD1 (6 bases). Germline CDR1 SGHRS, CDR2 YFSETQ. CDR3 length equals 14 residues. Trimming left V 4 bases short and J 6 bases short, with 16 bases between. The CDR3 loop reads CASSQYTGRAEAFF. The CDR3 coding sequence is TGCGCCAGCAGCCAATATACAGGGAGGGCTGAAGCTTTCTTT.

The V and J genes are TRBV20-1 and TRBJ2-2; 10 bases match TRBD1. The CDR3 has 15 amino acids. Germline V gene data show CDR1 as DFQATT and CDR2 as SNEGSKA (reference sequence). The ends lost 5 bases at V and 3 bases at J; junction bases unmatched: 6. CDR3 coding DNA: TGCAGTGCTTCTCACGGGACAGGGGACACCGGGGAGCTGTTTTTT. Translating it yields CSASHGTGDTGELFF.

This clonotype appeared a single time. The chain links TRBV4-1 to TRBJ2-7; 7 bases align to TRBD2. Germline loops: CDR1 MGHRA, CDR2 YSYEKL. The CDR3 totals 14 residues. V dropped 3 bases and J dropped 7; count of bases not matched to a gene: 9. CDR3 residues: CASSQRDYHLEQYF. CDR3 nucleotide sequence: TGCGCCAGCAGCCAGAGGGACTACCACCTGGAGCAGTACTTC.

This chain uses TRBV25-1 with TRBJ1-1; D not resolved. There are 15 residues in the CDR3. CDR1 and CDR2 (germline): MGHDK, SYGVNS. V shed 0 bases and J shed 1 base, with 9 bases lying between them. CDR3 sequence reads: CASSEYGKGNTEAFF. Here the CDR3 DNA reads TGTGCCAGCAGTGAATATGGGAAAGGGAACACTGAAGCTTTCTTT.

This chain joins TRBV7-3 and TRBJ2-6; 10 nucleotides agree with TRBD2. V was pared by 2 bases and J by 0 bases, with 7 bases of the junction left unmatched. This CDR3 spans 19 amino acids. Germline V gene sequence: CDR1 SGHTA, CDR2 FQGTGA. The CDR3: CASSLGLAGDLSGANVLTF. The CDR3 nucleotides are TGTGCCAGCAGCTTAGGGCTAGCGGGGGACCTCTCTGGGGCCAACGTCCTGACTTTC.